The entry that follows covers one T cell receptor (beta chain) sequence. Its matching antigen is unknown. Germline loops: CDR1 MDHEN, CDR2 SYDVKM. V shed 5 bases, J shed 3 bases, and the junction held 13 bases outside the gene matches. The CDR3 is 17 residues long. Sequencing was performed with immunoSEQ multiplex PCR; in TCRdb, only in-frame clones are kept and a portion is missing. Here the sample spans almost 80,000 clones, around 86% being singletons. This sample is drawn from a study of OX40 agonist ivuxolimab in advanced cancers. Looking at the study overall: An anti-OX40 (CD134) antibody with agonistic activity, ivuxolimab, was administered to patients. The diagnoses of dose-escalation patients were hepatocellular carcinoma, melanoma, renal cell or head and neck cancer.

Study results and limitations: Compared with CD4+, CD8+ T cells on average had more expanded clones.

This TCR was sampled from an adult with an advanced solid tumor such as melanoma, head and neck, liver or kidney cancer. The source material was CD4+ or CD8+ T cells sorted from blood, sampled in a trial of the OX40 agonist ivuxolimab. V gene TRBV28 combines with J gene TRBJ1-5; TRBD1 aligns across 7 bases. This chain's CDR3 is CASSIRTARGDNQPQHF. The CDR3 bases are TGTGCCAGCAGTATCCGAACGGCCAGGGGGGACAATCAGCCCCAGCATTTT. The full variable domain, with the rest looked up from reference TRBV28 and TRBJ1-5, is DVKVTQSSRYLVKRTGEKVFLECVQDMDHENMFWYRQDPGLGLRLIYFSYDVKMKEKGDIPEGYSVSREKKERFSLILESASTNQTSMYLCASSIRTARGDNQPQHFGDGTRLSIL.